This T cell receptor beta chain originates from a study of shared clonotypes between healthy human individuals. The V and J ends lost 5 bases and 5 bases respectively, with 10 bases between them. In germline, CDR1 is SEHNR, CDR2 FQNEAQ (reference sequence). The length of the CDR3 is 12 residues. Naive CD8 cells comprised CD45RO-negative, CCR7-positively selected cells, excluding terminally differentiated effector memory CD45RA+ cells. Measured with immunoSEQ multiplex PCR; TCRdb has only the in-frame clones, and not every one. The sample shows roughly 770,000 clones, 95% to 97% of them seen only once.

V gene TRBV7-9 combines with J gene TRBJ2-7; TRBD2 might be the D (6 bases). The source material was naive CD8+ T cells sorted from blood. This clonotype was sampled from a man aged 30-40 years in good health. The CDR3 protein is CASSRGGDEQYF. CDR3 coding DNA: TGTGCCAGCAGCCGTGGAGGGGACGAGCAGTACTTC.